This passage covers 12 T cell receptor beta chains from one sample sequenced in a study of cytomegalovirus exposure and HLA in healthy donors. The PCR made use of 60 Vbeta and 13 Jbeta primers. Generated by immunoSEQ multiplex PCR, the TCRdb table keeps only in-frame clones and is missing some. The sample yields around 130,000 clones, about 8.5% seen once. Sequencing input: PBMCs. Receptors originate from a man in his forties in good health and CMV-seronegative.

The chain carries TRBV5-1 and TRBJ2-6, with TRBD1 as a possible D gene (6 bases). This CDR3 is 16 amino acids long. V was pared by 4 bases and J by 2 bases, with 13 bases between. CDR1 is SGHRS, CDR2 YFSETQ, per germline. CDR3 protein: CASSVQQGPGANVLTF. In DNA, the CDR3 is TGCGCCAGCAGCGTACAACAGGGCCCTGGGGCCAACGTCCTGACTTTC.

This clone has only a few counts. The CDR3 bases are TGTGCCAGTAGTATGTGGCAATCTAATCAGCCCCAGCATTTT. Amino acid sequence: CASSMWQSNQPQHF. This sequence joins TRBV19 and TRBJ1-5; D remains unclear. Trimming shortened V by 3 bases and J by 4 bases, and 10 bases separated the two germline ends. CDR3 length: 14 residues. Germline loops: CDR1 LNHDA, CDR2 SQIVND (reference sequence). The variable domain in full, with the rest retrieved from reference TRBV19 and TRBJ1-5, is DGGITQSPKYLFRKEGQNVTLSCEQNLNHDAMYWYRQDPGQGLRLIYYSQIVNDFQKGDIAEGYSVSREKKESFPLTVTSAQKNPTAFYLCASSMWQSNQPQHFGDGTRLSIL.

This clone was found a few times. The chain's CDR3 is CASGTTYEQYF. CDR3 DNA: TGTGCCAGCGGGACTACCTACGAGCAGTACTTC. The V and J genes are TRBV2 and TRBJ2-7; 7 bases align to TRBD2. CDR3 length equals 11 residues. V was clipped by 8 bases and J by 2 bases; unmatched bases: 0. Germline CDR1 reads SNHLY; CDR2 reads FYNNEI.

The rearrangement uses TRBV6-6 and TRBJ2-7, with a tentative D call TRBD1 (6 bases). CDR1 and CDR2 from the germline V gene are MNHNY and SVGAGI (reference sequence). The CDR3 has 14 residues. V lost 3 bases to trimming and J lost 2 bases, with 11 bases between them. CDR3: CASSYGGETYEQYF. The DNA of the CDR3 is TGTGCCAGCAGTTATGGGGGCGAGACCTACGAGCAGTACTTC.

This clone has only a few counts. The J gene is TRBJ1-1, the V gene TRBV4-1, with D possibly matching TRBD1 (6 bases). V shed 2 bases and J shed 8 bases, with 12 bases lying between them. Germline V lookup: CDR1 MGHRA, CDR2 YSYEKL. There are 13 residues in the CDR3. The CDR3: CASSQMPGEEAFF. The CDR3 coding sequence is TGCGCCAGCAGCCAAATGCCAGGGGAAGAAGCTTTCTTT.

The V gene is TRBV18, the J gene TRBJ2-3, with D possibly matching TRBD2 (5 bases). The CDR3 totals 15 residues. The V gene lost 1 base and the J gene lost 5 bases, with 13 bases spanning the gap. Germline-derived CDR1 and CDR2 are KGHSH and LQKENI. The CDR3 sequence is CASSPLGVARDTQYF. The DNA of the CDR3 is TGTGCCAGCTCACCACTCGGGGTTGCAAGAGATACGCAGTATTTT.

This chain uses TRBV18 with TRBJ2-7; 9 bases map to TRBD1. Germline values: CDR1 KGHSH, CDR2 LQKENI. Unmatched junction bases numbered 10, after V lost 9 bases and J lost 1 base. The CDR3 has 15 amino acids. The CDR3 here is CASFPGDRASYEQYF. For the CDR3, the DNA is TGTGCCAGTTTTCCCGGGGACAGGGCTTCCTACGAGCAGTACTTC.

This clone was seen only a few times. J is TRBJ2-1 and V is TRBV10-1; 7 bases line up with TRBD2. J lost 6 bases, V lost 3 bases, and 5 bases had no gene match. This CDR3 is built from 14 residues. CDR1 is WNHNN, CDR2 SYGVQD, per germline (reference sequence). CDR3 in DNA: TGCGCCAGCAGTGATGGGGGACTATTCAATGAGCAGTTCTTC. Amino acids: CASSDGGLFNEQFF.

The gene calls are TRBV7-2 and TRBJ1-2; D is uncertain. Trimming cost V 1 base and J 8 bases, with 14 bases left between them. Germline values: CDR1 SGHTA, CDR2 FQGNSA. This CDR3 has 14 amino acids. CDR3 residues: CASSLGSGFEGYTF. CDR3 coding DNA: TGTGCCAGCAGCTTAGGGTCCGGGTTTGAGGGCTACACCTTC.

This clone has more than one count but fewer than ten. This chain connects TRBV19 to TRBJ1-5, with TRBD1 matching over 9 bases. Germline-derived CDR1 and CDR2 are LNHDA and SQIVND (reference sequence). The CDR3 is made up of 15 amino acids. V was pared by 7 bases and J by 5 bases, with 9 bases of the junction left unmatched. The CDR3 region has the DNA TGTGCCAGTATCGGGACAGGGAAAGGGGATCAGCCCCAGCATTTT. It translates to CASIGTGKGDQPQHF. Complete variable domain (other parts from reference TRBV19 and TRBJ1-5): DGGITQSPKYLFRKEGQNVTLSCEQNLNHDAMYWYRQDPGQGLRLIYYSQIVNDFQKGDIAEGYSVSREKKESFPLTVTSAQKNPTAFYLCASIGTGKGDQPQHFGDGTRLSIL.

The chain is built from TRBV10-3 and TRBJ2-3; no definite D call. In germline, CDR1 is ENHRY, CDR2 SYGVKD. V lost 6 bases and J lost 3, with 10 bases in between. The CDR3 totals 13 residues. The DNA of the CDR3 is TGTGCCATCAGCGCCCTCGCGACAGATACGCAGTATTTT. This codes for CAISALATDTQYF.

The rearrangement uses TRBV29-1 and TRBJ1-2; D is uncertain. Trimming took 6 bases from V and 12 from J, leaving 11 bases between them. The CDR3 is 9 amino acids. Germline-derived CDR1 and CDR2 are SQVTM and ANQGSEA. CDR3 nucleotide sequence: TGCAGCGTCGATAGAGGTAACACCTTC. It yields the protein CSVDRGNTF.